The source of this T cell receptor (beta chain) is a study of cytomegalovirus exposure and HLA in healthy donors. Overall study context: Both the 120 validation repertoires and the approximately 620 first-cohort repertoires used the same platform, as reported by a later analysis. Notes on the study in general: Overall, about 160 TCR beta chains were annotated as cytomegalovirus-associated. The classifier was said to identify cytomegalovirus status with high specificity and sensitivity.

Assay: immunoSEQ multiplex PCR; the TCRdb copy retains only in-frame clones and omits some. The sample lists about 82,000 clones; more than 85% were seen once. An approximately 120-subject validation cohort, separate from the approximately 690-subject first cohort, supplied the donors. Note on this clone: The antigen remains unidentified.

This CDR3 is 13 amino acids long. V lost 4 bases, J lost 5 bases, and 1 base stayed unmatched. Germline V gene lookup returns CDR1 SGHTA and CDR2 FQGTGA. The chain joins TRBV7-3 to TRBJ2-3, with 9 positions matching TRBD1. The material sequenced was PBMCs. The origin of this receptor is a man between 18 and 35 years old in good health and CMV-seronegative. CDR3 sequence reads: CASSWGQGDTQYF. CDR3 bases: TGTGCCAGCAGCTGGGGACAGGGAGATACGCAGTATTTT.